The clone carrying this T cell receptor (beta chain) came up a few times. Its antigen is not identified. This entry is derived from a study of cytomegalovirus exposure and HLA in healthy donors. Study as a whole: Tens of millions of unique TCRs from HLA-typed donors were held in an early release of data. Notes on the study in general: Researchers reported in a later analysis that a missense DCLRE1C variant was tied to TCR beta V- and J-gene trimming.

Primers: 60 Vbeta forward and 13 Jbeta reverse. Profiled with immunoSEQ multiplex PCR; TCRdb holds only in-frame clones, not every one. Among 80,000 to 100,000 clones listed, 81% were seen once. The germline V gene encodes CDR1 MDHEN and CDR2 SYDVKM. The CDR3 length is 15 residues. After removal of 5 bases from V and 5 bases from J, the junction contained 8 bases not matched to a gene. This TCR was recovered from a human donor in good health. The source material was PBMCs. The chain recombines TRBV28 with TRBJ2-3, with 9 bases that match TRBD2. CDR3 sequence (DNA): TGTGCCAGCAGTCCGAGCGGGAGGAGGGGAGATACGCAGTATTTT. As protein: CASSPSGRRGDTQYF. Full variable domain (remainder filled in from reference TRBV28 and TRBJ2-3): DVKVTQSSRYLVKRTGEKVFLECVQDMDHENMFWYRQDPGLGLRLIYFSYDVKMKEKGDIPEGYSVSREKKERFSLILESASTNQTSMYLCASSPSGRRGDTQYFGPGTRLTVL.